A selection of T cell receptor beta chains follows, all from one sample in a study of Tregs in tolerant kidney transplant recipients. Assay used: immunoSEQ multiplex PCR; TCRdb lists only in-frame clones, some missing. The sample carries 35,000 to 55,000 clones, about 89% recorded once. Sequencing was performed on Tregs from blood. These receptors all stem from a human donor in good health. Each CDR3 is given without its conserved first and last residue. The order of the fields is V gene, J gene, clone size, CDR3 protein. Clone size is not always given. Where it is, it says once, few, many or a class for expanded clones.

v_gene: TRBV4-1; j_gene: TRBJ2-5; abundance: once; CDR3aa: ASSQDPAGRQY
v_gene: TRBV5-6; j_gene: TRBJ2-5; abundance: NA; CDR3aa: ASSLVGEQETQY
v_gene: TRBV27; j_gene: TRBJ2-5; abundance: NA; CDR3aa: ASRRTSHGETQY
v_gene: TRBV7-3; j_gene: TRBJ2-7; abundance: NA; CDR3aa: ASTLRQASYEQY
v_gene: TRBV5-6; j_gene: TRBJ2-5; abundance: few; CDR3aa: ASSSSGGSETQY
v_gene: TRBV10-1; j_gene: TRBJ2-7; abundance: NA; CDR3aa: ASSESALYEQY
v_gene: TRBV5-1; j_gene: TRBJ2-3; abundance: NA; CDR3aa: ASSSRQGADTQY
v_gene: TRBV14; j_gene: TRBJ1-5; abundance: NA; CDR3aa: ASSQRWDQPQH
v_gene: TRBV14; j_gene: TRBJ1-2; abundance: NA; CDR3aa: ASSHLGTGGIYGYT
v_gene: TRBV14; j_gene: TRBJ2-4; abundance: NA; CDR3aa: ASSLTGAWTGNIQY
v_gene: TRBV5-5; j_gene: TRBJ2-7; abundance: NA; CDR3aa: ASSLVVAAAYEQY
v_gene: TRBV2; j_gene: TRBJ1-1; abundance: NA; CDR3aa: ASSRTGEGKAF
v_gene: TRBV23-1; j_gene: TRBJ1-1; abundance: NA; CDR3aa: ASSPRDSAMNTEAF
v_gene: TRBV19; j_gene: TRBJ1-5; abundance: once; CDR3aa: ASTTQGNQPQH
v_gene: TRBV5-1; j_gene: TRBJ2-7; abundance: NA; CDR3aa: ASSPGTVWNYEQY
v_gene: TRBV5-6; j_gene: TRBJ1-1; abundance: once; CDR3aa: ASSLGVDGTEAF
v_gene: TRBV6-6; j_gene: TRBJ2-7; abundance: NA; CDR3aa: ASSPEPAGGSYEQY
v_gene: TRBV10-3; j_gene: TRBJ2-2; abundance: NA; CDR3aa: AISPQGYTGELF
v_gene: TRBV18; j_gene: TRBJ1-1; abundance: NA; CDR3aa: ASSPRGTGESEAF
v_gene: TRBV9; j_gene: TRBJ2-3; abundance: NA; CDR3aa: ASSMQGTQGTDTQY
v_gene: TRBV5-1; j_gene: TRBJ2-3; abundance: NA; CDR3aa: ASSLARTSGGPGFTDTQY
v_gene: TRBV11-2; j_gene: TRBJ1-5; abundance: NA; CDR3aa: ASSRTPSEAQH
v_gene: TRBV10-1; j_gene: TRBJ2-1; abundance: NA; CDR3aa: ASSGGTGGSGEQF
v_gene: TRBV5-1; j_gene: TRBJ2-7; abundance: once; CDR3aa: ASSLVTGLAGAYEQY
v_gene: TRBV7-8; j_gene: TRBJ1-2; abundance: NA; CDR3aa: ASSLGGTGGGYGYT
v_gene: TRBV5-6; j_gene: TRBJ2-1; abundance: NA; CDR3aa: ASSLGPQEDEQF
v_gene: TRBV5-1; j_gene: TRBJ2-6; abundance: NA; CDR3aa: ASSFHPGQTFSGANVLT
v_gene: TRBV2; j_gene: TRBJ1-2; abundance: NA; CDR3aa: ASSEAPPGYT
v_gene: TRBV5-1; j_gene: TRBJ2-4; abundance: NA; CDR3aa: ASSLVLQGKNIQY